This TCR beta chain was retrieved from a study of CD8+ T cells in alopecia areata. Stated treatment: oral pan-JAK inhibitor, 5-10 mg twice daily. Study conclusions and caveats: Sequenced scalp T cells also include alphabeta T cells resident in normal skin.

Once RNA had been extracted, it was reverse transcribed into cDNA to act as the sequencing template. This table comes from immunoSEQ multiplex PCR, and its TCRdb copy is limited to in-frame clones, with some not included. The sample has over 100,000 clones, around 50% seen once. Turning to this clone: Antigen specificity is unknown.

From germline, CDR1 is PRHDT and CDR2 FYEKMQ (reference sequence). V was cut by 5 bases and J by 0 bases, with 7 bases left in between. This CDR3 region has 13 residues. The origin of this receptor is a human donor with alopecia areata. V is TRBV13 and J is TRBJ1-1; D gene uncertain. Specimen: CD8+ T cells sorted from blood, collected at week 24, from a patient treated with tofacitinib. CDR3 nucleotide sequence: TGTGCCAGCAGCCCCTACATGAACACTGAAGCTTTCTTT. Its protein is CASSPYMNTEAFF.